The clone carrying this T cell receptor (beta chain) has just one count. The antigen is not known. The data are from a study of cytomegalovirus exposure and HLA in healthy donors. At the level of the study: Among roughly 180 million T cells, an earlier analysis found roughly 110 million unique TCR beta sequences.

Study results and limitations: An analysis was carried out later, and it reportedly showed fewer N-insertions in an Asian-associated ancestry cluster than the approximately 680-donor mean.

Researchers ran the PCR with 60 Vbeta and 13 Jbeta primers. Method: immunoSEQ multiplex PCR; TCRdb's copy keeps in-frame clones and lacks some. The sample contains about 160,000 clones, 80% to 90% of which appear only once. The ends lost 6 bases at V and 2 bases at J; junction bases unmatched: 7. Germline CDR1 SQVTM, CDR2 ANQGSEA. The CDR3 runs 14 residues. This chain connects TRBV29-1 to TRBJ2-7; the match to TRBD1 covers 10 bases. This receptor was obtained from a woman aged 18-29 years in good health and CMV-seronegative. The material sequenced was PBMCs. DNA for the CDR3: TGCAGCGTGGTTAGGGACAGGGGTCCCTACGAGCAGTACTTC. Translated, it gives CSVVRDRGPYEQYF.